The 3 T cell receptor beta chains below come from one sample, sequenced in a study of molecular identifiers for immune sequencing clone quantification. TCRdb re-called the PCR reads with MiXCR, one entry per CDR3 protein. The table lists over 600,000 distinct CDR3 sequences, roughly 21% of them singletons. The specimen was naive CD8+ T cells from blood, with Jurkat cell RNA spiked in. Stated subset: FACS-sorted CD8+CD4-CCR7+CD45RA+ naive T cells. These receptors all come from a human donor in good health. Some libraries in this study had Jurkat cell RNA spiked in.

With regard to this clonotype: The junction departs from germline at one end; a sequencing error may be responsible. J is TRBJ1-3 and V is TRBV4-3, with TRBD1 identical over 8 bases. The CDR3 covers 17 residues. CDR1 is LGHNA, CDR2 YSLEER, per germline. The CDR3 DNA reads as TGCGCCAGCAGCCAAGACCCCAGGGGGCTAGGAGGGAACAACATATATTTT. Translation gives CASSQDPRGLGGNNIYF.

At least ten counts were recorded for this clonotype. This chain joins TRBV7-9 and TRBJ2-2; unclear D gene. V was shortened by 2 bases and J by 2 bases, with 12 bases between the two germline ends. This CDR3 spans 16 amino acids. Per germline, CDR1 SEHNR and CDR2 FQNEAQ (reference sequence). The CDR3 coding sequence is TGTGCCAGCAGCTTATCTCTCAGGTTTAACACCGGGGAGCTGTTTTTT. Protein: CASSLSLRFNTGELFF. Drawing the rest from reference TRBV7-9 and TRBJ2-2, the complete variable domain is DTGVSQNPRHKITKRGQNVTFRCDPISEHNRLYWYRQTLGQGPEFLTYFQNEAQLEKSRLLSDRFSAERPKGSFSTLEIQRTEQGDSAMYLCASSLSLRFNTGELFFGEGSRLTVL.

As regards this clonotype: The junction shows a germline mismatch at one end, possibly a read error. The chain couples TRBV29-1 to TRBJ2-1, with 10 positions matching TRBD2. The CDR3 has 15 residues. Germline-derived CDR1 and CDR2 are SQVTM and ANQGSEA. CDR3: CSVLSSGGSYNEQSF. The CDR3 bases are TGCAGCGTCCTTTCTAGCGGGGGCTCCTACAATGAGCAGTCCTTC.